This paragraph reports one T cell receptor (beta chain). Its cognate antigen is unknown. This entry belongs to a study of shared clonotypes between healthy human individuals. CDR3 size: 15 residues. V lost 5 bases, J lost 6 bases, and 10 bases stayed unmatched. The germline V gene encodes CDR1 MNHEY and CDR2 SVGAGI. Broader study findings: The researchers took only blood, and tissue repertoires probably look different.

Amplification in unsorted PBMC replicate PCRs started from about 280 ng DNA, which equals about 30,000 T cell genomes. Ten immunoSEQ deep assay plates were used by the authors to sequence unsorted PBMC DNA. Produced via immunoSEQ multiplex PCR; TCRdb's table is partial and in-frame only. The sample includes 470,000 or so clones, over 70% seen only once; the top ten take 9.5% to 15%. The rearrangement uses TRBV6-5 and TRBJ2-3; TRBD1 matches 8 bases. The sequencing sample was made of PBMCs. The receptor was isolated from a woman aged 40 to 50 in good health. Some clones in this sample may be carry-over from other donors' samples. CDR3 bases: TGTGCCAGCAGTCCATACAGGGGGACAGAGGATACGCAGTATTTT. Translated: CASSPYRGTEDTQYF.